This TCR beta chain was sequenced for a study of identifying expanded T cells in peripheral blood. Points from the study as a whole: Across healthy donors, higher total template counts meant significantly greater roughly 2-week count variance.

No infections or other immune events were documented during collection. The V and J ends lost 4 bases and 5 bases, in that order; junction bases with no gene match: 9. This CDR3 comprises 16 residues. Germline-derived CDR1 and CDR2 are MNHNS and SASEGT. Produced via immunoSEQ multiplex PCR; TCRdb's table is partial and in-frame only. This sample has around 90,000 clones, with 70% to 90% found just once. To note about this clone: The antigen is not known.

The sequencing input was blood. V gene TRBV6-1 combines with J gene TRBJ2-3; 10 nucleotides align to TRBD1. The clonotype comes from a person aged 18-69 years in good health. The CDR3 region has the DNA TGTGCCAGCAGTGTCTTACCGGGACAGGGGTTAGATACGCAGTATTTT. It codes for CASSVLPGQGLDTQYF.